A selection of T cell receptor beta chains follows, all from one sample in a study of Graves' ophthalmopathy and Graves' hyperthyroidism. TCRdb itself ran the multiplex PCR reads through MiXCR, one entry per CDR3 protein. The repertoire holds a few hundred thousand distinct CDR3 sequences, with around 20% as singletons. Sequencing was performed on peripheral blood. All receptors come from a woman aged 18 to 35 with stable Graves' hyperthyroidism. Each CDR3 is given with its conserved first and last residue. D genes are given only for firm matches. Size is omitted from some rows. Given values are once, few, many or a class for expanded clones.

clone_size	d_call	v_call	cdr3_length	j_call	cdr3_aa	cdr3_nt
many	TRBD2	TRBV20-1	15	TRBJ2-5	CSARQTSGRAVTQYF	TGCAGTGCTAGACAAACTAGCGGGAGGGCCGTGACCCAGTACTTC
many	-	TRBV20-1	13	TRBJ2-7	CSASQDSSYEQYF	TGCAGTGCTAGTCAAGACAGCTCCTACGAGCAGTACTTC
-	TRBD1	TRBV6-2/TRBV6-3	17	TRBJ2-7	CASSRTGQGNRHYEQYF	TGTGCCAGCAGTCGAACCGGACAGGGGAACAGGCACTACGAGCAGTACTTC
many	TRBD1	TRBV6-1	13	TRBJ1-5	CASSVQGAQPQHF	TGTGCCAGCAGTGTACAGGGGGCTCAGCCCCAGCATTTT
many	TRBD1	TRBV27	14	TRBJ2-5	CASSSTGAAKTQYF	TGTGCCAGCAGTTCTACAGGGGCCGCTAAGACCCAGTACTTC
many	TRBD1	TRBV20-1	17	TRBJ1-5	CSAYGQGAGFSNQPQHF	TGCAGTGCTTACGGACAGGGGGCCGGTTTCTCCAATCAGCCCCAGCATTTT
-	-	TRBV7-8	13	TRBJ2-7	CASSLVGSHEQYF	TGTGCCAGCAGCTTGGTGGGATCCCACGAGCAGTACTTC
many	TRBD2	TRBV29-1	17	TRBJ2-7	CSVTGIGTSGFSYEQYF	TGCAGCGTAACCGGAATTGGGACTAGCGGGTTTTCCTACGAGCAGTACTTC
many	TRBD2	TRBV24-1	14	TRBJ2-7	CATSSTSGSYEQYF	TGTGCCACCAGTTCGACTAGCGGGAGTTACGAGCAGTACTTC
many	TRBD1	TRBV7-9	13	TRBJ1-6	CASSGQGNSPLHF	TGTGCCAGCAGCGGACAGGGCAATTCACCCCTCCACTTT
many	-	TRBV29-1	13	TRBJ2-7	CSVVWQGGYEQYF	TGCAGCGTTGTGTGGCAGGGTGGCTACGAGCAGTACTTC
many	-	TRBV29-1	14	TRBJ1-1	CSVEVWGENTEAFF	TGCAGCGTTGAAGTTTGGGGAGAGAACACTGAAGCTTTCTTT
many	-	TRBV4-2	14	TRBJ1-1	CASSQESVRTEAFF	TGTGCCAGCAGCCAAGAGTCGGTTCGAACTGAAGCTTTCTTT
many	-	TRBV19	15	TRBJ2-7	CASSIDLGSSYEQYF	TGTGCCAGTAGTATAGATCTCGGCAGTTCCTACGAGCAGTACTTC
-	TRBD2	TRBV4-1	14	TRBJ2-7	CASSQGVVGGLQYF	TGCGCCAGCAGCCAAGGTGTTGTGGGAGGGCTGCAGTACTTC
many	-	TRBV27	13	TRBJ2-7	CASWLAGAYEQYF	TGTGCCAGCTGGTTGGCAGGGGCCTACGAGCAGTACTTC